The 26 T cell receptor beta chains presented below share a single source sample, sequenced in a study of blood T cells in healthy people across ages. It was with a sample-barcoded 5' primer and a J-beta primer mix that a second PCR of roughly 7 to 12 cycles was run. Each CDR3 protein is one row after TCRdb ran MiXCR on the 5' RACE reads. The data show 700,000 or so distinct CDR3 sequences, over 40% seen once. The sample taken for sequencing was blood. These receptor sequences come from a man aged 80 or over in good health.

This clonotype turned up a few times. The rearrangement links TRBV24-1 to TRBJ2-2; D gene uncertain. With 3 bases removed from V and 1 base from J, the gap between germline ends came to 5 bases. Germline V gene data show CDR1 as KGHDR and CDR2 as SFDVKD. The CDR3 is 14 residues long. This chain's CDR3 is CATSDRRNTGELFF. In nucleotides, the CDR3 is TGTGCCACCAGTGATCGCCGGAACACCGGGGAGCTGTTTTTT.

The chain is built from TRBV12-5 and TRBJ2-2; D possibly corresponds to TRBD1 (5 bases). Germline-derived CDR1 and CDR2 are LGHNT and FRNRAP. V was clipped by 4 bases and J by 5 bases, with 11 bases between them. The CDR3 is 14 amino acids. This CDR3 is CASGSRTQTGELFF. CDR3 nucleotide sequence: TGTGCTAGTGGTTCTCGGACACAAACCGGGGAGCTGTTTTTT.

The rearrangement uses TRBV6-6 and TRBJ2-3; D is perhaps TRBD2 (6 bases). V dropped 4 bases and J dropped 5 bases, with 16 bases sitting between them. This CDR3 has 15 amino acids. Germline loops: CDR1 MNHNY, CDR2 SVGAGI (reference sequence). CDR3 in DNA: TGTGCCAGCAGTTCCATCACGGGGCGGGGAGATACGCAGTATTTT. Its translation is CASSSITGRGDTQYF.

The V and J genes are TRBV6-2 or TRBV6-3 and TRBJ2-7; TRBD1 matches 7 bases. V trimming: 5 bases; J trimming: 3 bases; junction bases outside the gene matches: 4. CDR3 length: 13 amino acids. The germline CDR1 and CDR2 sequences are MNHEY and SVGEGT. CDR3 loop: CASSRDSHYEQYF. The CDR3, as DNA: TGTGCCAGCAGTCGGGACAGTCACTACGAGCAGTACTTC.

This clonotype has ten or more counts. The chain's CDR3 is CSVLTGTNQETQYF. The CDR3 region has the DNA TGCAGCGTACTAACCGGGACCAACCAAGAGACCCAGTACTTC. The chain joins TRBV29-1 to TRBJ2-5, with D perhaps being TRBD1 or TRBD2 (5 bases each). The CDR3 length is 14 residues. Trimming removed 6 bases from V and 0 bases from J, with 14 bases in between. Germline CDR1 reads SQVTM; CDR2 reads ANQGSEA.

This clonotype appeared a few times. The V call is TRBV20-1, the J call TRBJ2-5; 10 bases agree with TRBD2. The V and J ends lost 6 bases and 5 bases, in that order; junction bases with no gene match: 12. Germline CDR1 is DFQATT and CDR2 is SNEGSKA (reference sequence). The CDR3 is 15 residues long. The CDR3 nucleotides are TGCAGTGCGTTAGCGGGAGGAGTATATATGGAGACCCAGTACTTC. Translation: CSALAGGVYMETQYF.

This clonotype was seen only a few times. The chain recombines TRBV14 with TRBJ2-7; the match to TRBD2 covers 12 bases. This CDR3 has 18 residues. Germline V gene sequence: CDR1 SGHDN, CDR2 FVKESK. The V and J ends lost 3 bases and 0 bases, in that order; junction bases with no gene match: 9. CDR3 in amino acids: CASSHTPGLAGSSYEQYF. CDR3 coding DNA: TGTGCCAGCAGCCACACCCCGGGACTAGCGGGCAGCTCCTACGAGCAGTACTTC.

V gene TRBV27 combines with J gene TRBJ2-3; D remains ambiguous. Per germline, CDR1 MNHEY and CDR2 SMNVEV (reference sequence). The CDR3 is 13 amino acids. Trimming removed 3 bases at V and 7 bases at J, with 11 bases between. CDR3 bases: TGTGCCAGCAGTTTCGTTCTTGGGCATACGCAGTATTTT. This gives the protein CASSFVLGHTQYF.

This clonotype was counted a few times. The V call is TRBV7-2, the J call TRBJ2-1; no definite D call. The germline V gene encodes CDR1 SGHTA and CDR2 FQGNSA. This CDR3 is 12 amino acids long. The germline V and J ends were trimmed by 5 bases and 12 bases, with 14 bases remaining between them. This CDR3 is CASSPPGGRQFF. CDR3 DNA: TGTGCCAGCAGCCCTCCGGGCGGAAGGCAGTTCTTC.

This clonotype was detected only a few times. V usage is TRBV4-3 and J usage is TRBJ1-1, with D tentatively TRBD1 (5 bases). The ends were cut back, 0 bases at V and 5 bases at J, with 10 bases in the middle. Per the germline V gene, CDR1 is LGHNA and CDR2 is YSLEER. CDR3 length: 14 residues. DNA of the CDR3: TGCGCCAGCAGCCAAGACGGGGGGGAGACTGAAGCTTTCTTT. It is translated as CASSQDGGETEAFF.

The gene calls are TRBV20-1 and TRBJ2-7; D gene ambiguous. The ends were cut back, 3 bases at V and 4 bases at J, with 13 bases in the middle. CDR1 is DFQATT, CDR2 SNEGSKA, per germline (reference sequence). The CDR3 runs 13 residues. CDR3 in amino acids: CSASKPTQYEQYF. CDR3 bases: TGCAGTGCTAGTAAACCAACTCAATACGAGCAGTACTTC.

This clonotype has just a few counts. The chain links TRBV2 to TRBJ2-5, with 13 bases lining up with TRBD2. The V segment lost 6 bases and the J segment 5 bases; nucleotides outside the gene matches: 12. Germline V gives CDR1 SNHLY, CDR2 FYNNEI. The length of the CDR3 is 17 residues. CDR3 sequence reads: CASSRRLAGGGVETQYF. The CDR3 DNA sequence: TGTGCCAGCAGCCGTAGACTAGCGGGAGGCGGGGTGGAGACCCAGTACTTC.

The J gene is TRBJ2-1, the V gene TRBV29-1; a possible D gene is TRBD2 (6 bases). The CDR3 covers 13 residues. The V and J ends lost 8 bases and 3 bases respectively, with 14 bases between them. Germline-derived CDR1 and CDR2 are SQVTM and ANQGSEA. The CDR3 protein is CSFEGTDYNEQFF. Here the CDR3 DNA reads TGCAGCTTCGAGGGGACTGACTACAATGAGCAGTTCTTC.

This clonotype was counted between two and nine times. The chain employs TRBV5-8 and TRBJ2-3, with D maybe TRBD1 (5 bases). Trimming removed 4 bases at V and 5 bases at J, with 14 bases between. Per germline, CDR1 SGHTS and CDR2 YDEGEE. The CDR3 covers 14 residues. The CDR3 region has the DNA TGTGCCAGCAGCCCGCTTGGGGCAGGAGATACGCAGTATTTT. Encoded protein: CASSPLGAGDTQYF. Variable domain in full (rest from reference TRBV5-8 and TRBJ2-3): EAGVTQSPTHLIKTRGQQATLRCSPISGHTSVYWYQQALGLGLQFLLWYDEGEERNRGNFPPRFSGRQFPNYSSELNVNALELEDSALYLCASSPLGAGDTQYFGPGTRLTVL.

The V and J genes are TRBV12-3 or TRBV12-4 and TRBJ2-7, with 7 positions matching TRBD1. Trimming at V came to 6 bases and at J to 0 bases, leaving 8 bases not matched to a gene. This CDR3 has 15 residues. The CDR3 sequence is CASRPGQERSYEQYF. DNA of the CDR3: TGTGCCAGCAGACCCGGACAGGAGCGCTCCTACGAGCAGTACTTC.

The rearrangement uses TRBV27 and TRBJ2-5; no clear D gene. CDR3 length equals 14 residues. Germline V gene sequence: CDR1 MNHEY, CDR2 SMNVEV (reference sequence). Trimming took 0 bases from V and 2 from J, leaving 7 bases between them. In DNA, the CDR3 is TGTGCCAGCAGTTTATCGTTCTCTCAAGAGACCCAGTACTTC. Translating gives CASSLSFSQETQYF.

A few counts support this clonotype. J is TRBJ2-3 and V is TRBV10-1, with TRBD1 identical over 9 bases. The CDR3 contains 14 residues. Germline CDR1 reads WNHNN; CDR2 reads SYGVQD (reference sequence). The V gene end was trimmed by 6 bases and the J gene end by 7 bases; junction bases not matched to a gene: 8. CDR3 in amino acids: CASSQGQGLNTQYF. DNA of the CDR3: TGCGCCAGCAGCCAAGGACAGGGGTTAAATACGCAGTATTTT.

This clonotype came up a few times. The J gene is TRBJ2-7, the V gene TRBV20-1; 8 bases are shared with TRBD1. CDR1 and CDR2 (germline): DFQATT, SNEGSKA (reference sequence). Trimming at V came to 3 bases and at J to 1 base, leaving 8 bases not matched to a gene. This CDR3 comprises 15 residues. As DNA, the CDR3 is TGCAGTGCTAGGACAGGGGAGGCCCTATCCTACGAGCAGTACTTC. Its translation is CSARTGEALSYEQYF.

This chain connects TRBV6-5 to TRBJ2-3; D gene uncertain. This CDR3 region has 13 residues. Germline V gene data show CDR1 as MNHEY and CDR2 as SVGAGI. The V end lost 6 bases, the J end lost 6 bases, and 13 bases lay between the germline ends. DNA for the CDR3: TGTGCCAGCAGCCCGACTGCCTTGGATACGCAGTATTTT. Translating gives CASSPTALDTQYF.

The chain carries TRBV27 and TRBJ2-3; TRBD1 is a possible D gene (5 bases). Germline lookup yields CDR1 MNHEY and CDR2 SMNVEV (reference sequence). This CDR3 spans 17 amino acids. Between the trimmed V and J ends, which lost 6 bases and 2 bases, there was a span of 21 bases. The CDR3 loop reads CASRPDGPIRATDTQYF. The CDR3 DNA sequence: TGTGCCAGCAGACCTGACGGACCCATCAGGGCCACAGATACGCAGTATTTT.

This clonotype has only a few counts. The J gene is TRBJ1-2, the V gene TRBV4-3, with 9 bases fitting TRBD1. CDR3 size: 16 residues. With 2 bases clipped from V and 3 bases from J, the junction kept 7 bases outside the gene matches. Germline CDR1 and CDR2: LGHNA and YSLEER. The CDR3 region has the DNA TGCGCCAGCAGCCAACTCTCGGACAGGGGAGACTATGGCTACACCTTC. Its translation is CASSQLSDRGDYGYTF.

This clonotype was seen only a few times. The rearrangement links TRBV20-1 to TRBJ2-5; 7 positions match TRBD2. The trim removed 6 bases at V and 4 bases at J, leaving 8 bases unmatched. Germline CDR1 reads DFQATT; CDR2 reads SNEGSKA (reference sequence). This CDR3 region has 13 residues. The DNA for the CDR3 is TGCAGTGCACCTAGCGGCCAGAGAGAGACCCAGTACTTC. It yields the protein CSAPSGQRETQYF.

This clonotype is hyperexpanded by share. CDR3 loop: CSASDSGTAGASKNIQYF. CDR3 sequence (DNA): TGCAGTGCTAGCGACTCCGGAACAGCGGGAGCATCCAAAAACATTCAGTACTTC. The chain carries TRBV20-1 and TRBJ2-4; 8 bases match TRBD2. The CDR3 runs 18 residues. Trimming at V came to 3 bases and at J to 2 bases, leaving 15 bases not matched to a gene. Germline CDR1 DFQATT, CDR2 SNEGSKA (reference sequence).

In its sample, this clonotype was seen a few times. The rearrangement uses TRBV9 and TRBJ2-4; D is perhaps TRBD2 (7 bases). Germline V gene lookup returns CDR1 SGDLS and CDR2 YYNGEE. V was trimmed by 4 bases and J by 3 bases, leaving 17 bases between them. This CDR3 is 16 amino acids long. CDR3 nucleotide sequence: TGTGCCAGCAGCCCTAGTGGGGGGGCCCTCAAAAACATTCAGTACTTC. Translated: CASSPSGGALKNIQYF.

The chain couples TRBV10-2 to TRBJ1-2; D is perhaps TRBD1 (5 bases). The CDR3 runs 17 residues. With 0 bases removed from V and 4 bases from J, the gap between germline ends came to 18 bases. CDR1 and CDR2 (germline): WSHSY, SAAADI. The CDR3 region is CASSESSGRWSGYGYTF. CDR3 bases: TGCGCCAGCAGTGAGTCATCAGGGCGATGGTCTGGCTATGGCTACACCTTC.

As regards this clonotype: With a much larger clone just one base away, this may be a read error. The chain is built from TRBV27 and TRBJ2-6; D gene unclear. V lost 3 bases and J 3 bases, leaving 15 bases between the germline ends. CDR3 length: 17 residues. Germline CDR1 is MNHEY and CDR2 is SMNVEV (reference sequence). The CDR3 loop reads CASSFASNRNGANVLTF. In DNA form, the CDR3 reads TGTGCCAGCAGTTTCGCCAGCAATCGTAATGGGGCCAACGTCCTGACTTTC.